These 32 T cell receptor beta chains originate from one sample sequenced in a study of T cells in localized non-small cell lung cancer. TCRdb's table, derived via immunoSEQ multiplex PCR, lists solely in-frame clones and lacks some. The sample shows about 26,000 clones, around nine tenths of them seen only once. The source was peripheral blood, collected before any cancer treatment. The receptors were sampled from a female donor older than 55 with stage II squamous cell lung carcinoma.

V is TRBV28 and J is TRBJ1-4, with 7 bases matching TRBD1. V gave up 10 bases and J gave up 0 bases; unmatched junction bases: 20. Per germline, CDR1 MDHEN and CDR2 SYDVKM. This CDR3 has 19 residues. The DNA for the CDR3 is TGTGCCATATCCGATCCCTTCGAGACAGGGCCCACAACTAATGAAAAACTGTTTTTT. It is translated as CAISDPFETGPTTNEKLFF. Filled out from reference TRBV28 and TRBJ1-4, the complete variable domain reads DVKVTQSSRYLVKRTGEKVFLECVQDMDHENMFWYRQDPGLGLRLIYFSYDVKMKEKGDIPEGYSVSREKKERFSLILESASTNQTSMYLCAISDPFETGPTTNEKLFFGSGTQLSVL.

The J gene is TRBJ1-2, the V gene TRBV7-5. TRBV7-5 is marked as a pseudogene. The CDR3 sequence is 14 residues long. Here the CDR3 reads CVRSWQTFNYGYTF. CDR3 coding DNA: TGTGTCAGAAGCTGGCAGACCTTCAACTATGGCTACACCTTC.

V and J are TRBV7-9 and TRBJ2-7, with D maybe TRBD1 (5 bases). This CDR3 contains 13 residues. Trimming pared 4 bases from V and 2 bases from J, leaving 9 bases between. Germline V gives CDR1 SEHNR, CDR2 FQNEAQ (reference sequence). The CDR3 sequence: CASSSGRAYEQYF. CDR3 DNA sequence: TGTGCCAGCAGCTCGGGCAGGGCCTACGAGCAGTACTTC.

The J gene is TRBJ2-1, the V gene TRBV4-3; 8 bases are a match to TRBD2. The length of the CDR3 is 15 residues. V lost 1 base to trimming and J lost 7 bases; unmatched junction nucleotides: 6. CDR1 is LGHNA, CDR2 YSLEER, per germline. CDR3 nucleotide sequence: TGCGCCAGCAGCCAAGGTCGGGCTAGCGGGAATGAGCAGTTCTTC. Translating gives CASSQGRASGNEQFF.

This clone was detected only a few times. CDR3 coding DNA: TGTGCCAGTAGTATAGTCTCGGGAGCAGAGACCCAGTACTTC. Translating gives CASSIVSGAETQYF. The chain couples TRBV19 to TRBJ2-5; D is possibly TRBD2 (6 bases). CDR1 is LNHDA, CDR2 SQIVND, per germline (reference sequence). This CDR3 spans 14 amino acids. Trimming took off 1 base at V and 4 bases at J, with 10 bases between the two ends.

The gene calls are TRBV27 and TRBJ1-1; no definite D call. Germline V CDR1 and CDR2: MNHEY, SMNVEV (reference sequence). The V end was cut by 5 bases, the J end by 4 bases, with 11 bases between. The CDR3 contains 13 residues. The CDR3 spells CASSGFSGTEAFF. CDR3 DNA sequence: TGTGCCAGCAGTGGCTTTTCGGGCACTGAAGCTTTCTTT.

CDR3: CASSTTGEPNTEAFF. The CDR3 DNA reads TGCGCCAGCAGCACGACAGGGGAGCCGAACACTGAAGCTTTCTTT. The chain uses TRBV5-1 and TRBJ1-1; the match to TRBD1 covers 8 bases. CDR3 length: 15 amino acids. Per germline, CDR1 SGHRS and CDR2 YFSETQ. The junction had 6 bases not matched to a gene; V was cut back by 4 bases and J by 1 base.

Judged by abundance, this clone is medium-sized. The V call is TRBV11-3, the J call TRBJ2-5; 9 nucleotides agree with TRBD1. The CDR3 length is 14 residues. V gave up 6 bases and J gave up 5 bases; unmatched junction bases: 7. Germline V gene sequence: CDR1 SGHNT, CDR2 YENEEA. CDR3 nucleotide sequence: TGTGCCAGCAGTTCCAGGGACAGGGTGGAGACCCAGTACTTC. Encoded protein: CASSSRDRVETQYF.

V gene TRBV19 combines with J gene TRBJ2-2; 10 nucleotides align to TRBD1. The CDR3 spans 19 residues. Germline CDR1 is LNHDA and CDR2 is SQIVND (reference sequence). J was trimmed by 2 bases and V by 5 bases; bases with no gene match: 14. The CDR3 DNA follows: TGTGCCAGTAGTGGACCCGGGACAGGGGAGTCCGTAAACACCGGGGAGCTGTTTTTT. Amino acids: CASSGPGTGESVNTGELFF.

The chain links TRBV7-2 to TRBJ2-1; 10 nucleotides agree with TRBD2. CDR1 is SGHTA and CDR2 is FQGNSA in the germline V gene. J was trimmed by 5 bases and V by 5 bases; bases with no gene match: 12. This CDR3 has 17 residues. CDR3 DNA: TGTGCCAGCAGCACCCAACCAGGGCTAGCGGGAGACAATGAGCAGTTCTTC. This encodes CASSTQPGLAGDNEQFF.

This clone was detected only a few times. In DNA, the CDR3 is TGTGCCAGCAGCTTAGGGATCGGGGAATACGAGCAGTACTTC. It codes for CASSLGIGEYEQYF. V is TRBV7-9 and J is TRBJ2-7, with D maybe TRBD2 (5 bases). V gave up 1 base and J gave up 4 bases, with 11 bases separating them. Germline V gene lookup returns CDR1 SEHNR and CDR2 FQNEAQ (reference sequence). The CDR3 runs to 14 residues.

The CDR3 reads CAWAMGPSQPQHF. The CDR3 nucleotides are TGTGCCTGGGCAATGGGACCGAGTCAGCCCCAGCATTTT. This chain joins TRBV30 and TRBJ1-5; TRBD1 is a possible D gene (5 bases). The CDR3 has 13 amino acids. V was clipped by 5 bases and J by 6 bases, with 14 bases between them. Germline CDR1 GTSNPN, CDR2 SVGIG (reference sequence).

The chain uses TRBV5-1 and TRBJ2-3; 7 nucleotides line up with TRBD2. CDR3 size: 15 residues. With 1 base clipped from V and 6 bases from J, the junction kept 8 bases outside the gene matches. Germline CDR1 and CDR2: SGHRS and YFSETQ. The DNA of the CDR3 is TGCGCCAGCAGCTTGCAGAGCGGGACGGCCGATACGCAGTATTTT. Translated, it gives CASSLQSGTADTQYF.

The rearrangement joins TRBV18 to TRBJ2-3, with 9 bases identical to TRBD2. The trim removed 4 bases at V and 4 bases at J, leaving 6 bases unmatched. The CDR3 runs to 15 residues. Germline V gene data show CDR1 as KGHSH and CDR2 as LQKENI. This CDR3 reads CASSRGGGAPDTQYF. CDR3 DNA sequence: TGTGCCAGCTCACGAGGCGGGGGGGCCCCAGATACGCAGTATTTT.

The V and J genes are TRBV30 and TRBJ2-3; 11 bases are shared with TRBD2. V trimming: 5 bases; J trimming: 8 bases; junction bases outside the gene matches: 6. Germline V gene sequence: CDR1 GTSNPN, CDR2 SVGIG (reference sequence). The CDR3 contains 13 residues. CDR3 bases: TGTGCCTGGCGACTAGCGGGGCAGCGTACGCAGTATTTT. Its translation: CAWRLAGQRTQYF.

This clone was seen a few times. The chain links TRBV6-1 to TRBJ2-5; no clear D gene. Trimming stripped 6 bases from V and 5 bases from J, with 13 bases between. The germline V gene encodes CDR1 MNHNS and CDR2 SASEGT. There are 13 residues in the CDR3. For the CDR3, the DNA is TGTGCCAGCAGGGCCCCTAAGTGGGAGACCCAGTACTTC. This sequence encodes CASRAPKWETQYF.

V usage is TRBV5-1 and J usage is TRBJ2-2, with TRBD1 matching 7 bases. This CDR3 spans 16 amino acids. Germline assignment: CDR1 SGHRS and CDR2 YFSETQ. The V gene end was trimmed by 0 bases and the J gene end by 2 bases; junction bases not matched to a gene: 4. The DNA for the CDR3 is TGCGCCAGCAGCTTGGGGACAGGAGACAACACCGGGGAGCTGTTTTTT. Its protein product is CASSLGTGDNTGELFF.

The genes are TRBV6-5 and TRBJ1-5; weak D call: TRBD1 (6 bases). This CDR3 comprises 15 residues. Germline V lookup: CDR1 MNHEY, CDR2 SVGAGI. V lost 0 bases and J lost 0, with 6 bases in between. The CDR3 coding sequence is TGTGCCAGCAGTTACTCACAGGGTAGCAATCAGCCCCAGCATTTT. This translates into CASSYSQGSNQPQHF.

V is TRBV19 and J is TRBJ2-6; no clear D gene. The V gene lost 7 bases and the J gene lost 0 bases, with 10 bases spanning the gap. In germline, CDR1 is LNHDA, CDR2 SQIVND (reference sequence). The length of the CDR3 is 15 residues. The CDR3 loop is CASNDGSSGANVLTF. The CDR3 coding sequence is TGTGCCAGTAATGACGGTAGCTCTGGGGCCAACGTCCTGACTTTC.

This rearrangement joins TRBV5-6 to TRBJ2-3, with 8 bases that match TRBD2. The CDR3 is 18 amino acids. V shed 1 base and J 0 bases; nucleotides not matched to a gene: 10. Looked up from germline, CDR1 is SGHDT and CDR2 is YYEEEE. CDR3 region: CASSLITSGSSSTDTQYF. The CDR3 region has the DNA TGTGCCAGCAGCTTGATTACTAGCGGTTCATCTAGCACAGATACGCAGTATTTT. Full variable domain (remainder filled in from reference TRBV5-6 and TRBJ2-3): DAGVTQSPTHLIKTRGQQVTLRCSPKSGHDTVSWYQQALGQGPQFIFQYYEEEERQRGNFPDRFSGHQFPNYSSELNVNALLLGDSALYLCASSLITSGSSSTDTQYFGPGTRLTVL.

The chain uses TRBV28 and TRBJ2-1; tentatively, D is TRBD1 or TRBD2 (5 bases each). V lost 5 bases to trimming and J lost 7 bases, with 18 bases between them. The CDR3 length is 15 residues. The germline V gene has CDR1 MDHEN and CDR2 SYDVKM. The CDR3, as DNA: TGTGCCAGCAGTCCCTGGGGACCAGTGGGGAATGAGCAGTTCTTC. Its translation is CASSPWGPVGNEQFF.

The gene calls are TRBV19 and TRBJ1-4; 7 nucleotides line up with TRBD1. Looked up from germline, CDR1 is LNHDA and CDR2 is SQIVND (reference sequence). V shed 5 bases, J shed 5 bases, and the junction held 8 bases outside the gene matches. The CDR3 sequence is 15 residues long. The CDR3 is CASSSSGTANEKLFF. The CDR3 DNA reads TGTGCCAGTAGTTCGTCGGGGACAGCGAATGAAAAACTGTTTTTT.

For the CDR3, the DNA is TGTGCCAGCAGGCAGGGGTTCACTGGAAACACCATATATTTT. Translating gives CASRQGFTGNTIYF. This chain connects TRBV6-6 to TRBJ1-3, with D tentatively TRBD1 (6 bases). The ends were cut back, 6 bases at V and 2 bases at J, with 11 bases in the middle. The CDR3 totals 14 residues. Germline CDR1 reads MNHNY; CDR2 reads SVGAGI (reference sequence).

J is TRBJ2-3 and V is TRBV21-1. TRBV21-1 is an annotated pseudogene. CDR3 size: 15 residues. DNA of the CDR3: TGTGCCAGCAGCACCTGCTCCGACCCCACAGATACGCAGTATTTT. This gives the protein CASSTCSDPTDTQYF.

This rearrangement joins TRBV5-1 to TRBJ2-7, with TRBD1 identical over 8 bases. This CDR3 contains 15 residues. V gave up 4 bases and J gave up 5 bases; unmatched junction bases: 11. Germline CDR1 is SGHRS and CDR2 is YFSETQ. The DNA of the CDR3 is TGCGCCAGCAGCCCCTTCGACAGGGGTTTACACGAGCAGTACTTC. Protein: CASSPFDRGLHEQYF.

The chain employs TRBV28 and TRBJ2-7; D gene uncertain. CDR3 size: 11 residues. Germline V gives CDR1 MDHEN, CDR2 SYDVKM. The germline V and J ends were trimmed by 4 bases and 0 bases, with 1 base remaining between them. The CDR3 loop reads CASSSSYEQYF. The DNA for the CDR3 is TGTGCCAGCAGTTCCTCCTACGAGCAGTACTTC.

The rearrangement joins TRBV28 to TRBJ1-2; D gene ambiguous. The CDR3 sequence is 13 residues long. Trimming took 7 bases from V and 2 from J, leaving 11 bases between them. CDR1 and CDR2 from the germline V gene are MDHEN and SYDVKM. CDR3 amino acids: CASIRARNYGYTF. The CDR3 bases are TGTGCCAGCATAAGGGCCCGGAACTATGGCTACACCTTC.

V usage is TRBV15 and J usage is TRBJ1-1; D not certain. From germline, CDR1 is LNHNV and CDR2 YYDKDF (reference sequence). With 1 base removed from V and 1 base from J, the gap between germline ends came to 7 bases. CDR3 length: 14 residues. The chain's CDR3 is CATSRGPGNTEAFF. The CDR3 nucleotides read TGTGCCACCAGCAGAGGGCCGGGGAACACTGAAGCTTTCTTT.

The rearrangement joins TRBV27 to TRBJ2-1, with 10 bases aligning to TRBD2. Germline V lookup: CDR1 MNHEY, CDR2 SMNVEV (reference sequence). The ends lost 7 bases at V and 7 bases at J; junction bases unmatched: 16. The CDR3 spans 17 residues. Here the CDR3 reads CASTPFDSGRILNEQFF. DNA for the CDR3: TGTGCCAGCACCCCCTTTGATAGCGGGAGGATCCTGAATGAGCAGTTCTTC.

The chain uses TRBV5-1 and TRBJ1-3; a possible D gene is TRBD1 (5 bases). This CDR3 contains 15 residues. Germline values: CDR1 SGHRS, CDR2 YFSETQ. Between the trimmed V and J ends, which lost 4 bases and 0 bases, there was a span of 11 bases. CDR3 DNA: TGCGCCAGCAGCCCGATGGGACCCTCTGGAAACACCATATATTTT. It specifies CASSPMGPSGNTIYF.

This sequence joins TRBV19 and TRBJ1-5, with 7 bases that match TRBD1. Germline V lookup: CDR1 LNHDA, CDR2 SQIVND (reference sequence). CDR3 length equals 13 residues. V was pared by 4 bases and J by 6 bases, with 3 bases of the junction left unmatched. The DNA of the CDR3 is TGTGCCAGTAGTACCGGGACAGTTCAGCCCCAGCATTTT. Its translation: CASSTGTVQPQHF. The complete variable domain, with remaining parts taken from reference TRBV19 and TRBJ1-5, reads DGGITQSPKYLFRKEGQNVTLSCEQNLNHDAMYWYRQDPGQGLRLIYYSQIVNDFQKGDIAEGYSVSREKKESFPLTVTSAQKNPTAFYLCASSTGTVQPQHFGDGTRLSIL.

The V and J genes are TRBV7-2 and TRBJ2-3; 10 bases fit TRBD1. V dropped 5 bases and J dropped 4; count of bases not matched to a gene: 3. Per germline, CDR1 SGHTA and CDR2 FQGNSA. This CDR3 region has 14 residues. CDR3 nucleotide sequence: TGTGCCAGCAGCCGGGACAGGGGATCAGATACGCAGTATTTT. The encoded protein is CASSRDRGSDTQYF.